Below are 22 T cell receptor beta chains sequenced from a single sample in a study of identical twins. Each CDR3 protein gets one entry after TCRdb re-called the 5' RACE reads with MiXCR. The table records 450,000 or so distinct CDR3 sequences, about 14% of them present only once. The same specimen was also included in a second study, on yellow fever vaccine responses in identical twins.

Sequenced sample: CD4+ T cells sorted from blood. Receptors were obtained from a woman aged 18-35 years in good health.

V and J are TRBV3-1 and TRBJ2-7, with D perhaps matching TRBD1 or TRBD2 (6 bases each). Between the trimmed V and J ends, which lost 6 bases and 4 bases, there was a span of 19 bases. This CDR3 is built from 15 residues. The germline V gene encodes CDR1 LGHDT and CDR2 YNNKEL (reference sequence). The chain's CDR3 is CASRRGSQGGYEQYF. CDR3 sequence (DNA): TGTGCCAGCAGGCGAGGAAGTCAAGGGGGGTACGAGCAGTACTTC.

This clonotype was picked up a small number of times. The chain recombines TRBV5-1 with TRBJ2-3; 12 bases fit TRBD2. CDR3 length: 16 residues. The ends lost 0 bases at V and 5 bases at J; junction bases unmatched: 4. The germline gives CDR1 SGHRS, CDR2 YFSETQ. Here the CDR3 DNA reads TGCGCCAGCAGCTTGGGACTAGCGGGGGATTTAGATACGCAGTATTTT. It codes for CASSLGLAGDLDTQYF.

This sequence joins TRBV5-6 and TRBJ2-1; 12 nucleotides agree with TRBD2. With V trimmed by 1 base and J by 8 bases, 7 bases remained unmatched. The CDR3 runs 16 residues. Germline V lookup: CDR1 SGHDT, CDR2 YYEEEE. The CDR3 bases are TGTGCCAGCAGCTTGCTTGGGCTAGCGGGAGGGGATGAGCAGTTCTTC. Translating gives CASSLLGLAGGDEQFF.

The chain carries TRBV6-1 and TRBJ2-5; D possibly corresponds to TRBD1 (5 bases). Germline V gives CDR1 MNHNS, CDR2 SASEGT. The CDR3 runs to 13 residues. The V and J ends lost 1 base and 7 bases respectively, with 10 bases between them. CDR3 in DNA: TGTGCCAGCAGTGAAGGTCAGGGCGGGACCCAGTACTTC. This encodes CASSEGQGGTQYF.

V usage is TRBV3-1 and J usage is TRBJ1-1, with D unresolved. From germline, CDR1 is LGHDT and CDR2 YNNKEL (reference sequence). This CDR3 comprises 13 residues. V lost 1 base and J 8 bases, leaving 11 bases between the germline ends. The CDR3 nucleotides read TGTGCCAGCAGCCAAGGGTGGCGGACCGAAGCTTTCTTT. It translates to CASSQGWRTEAFF.

This sequence joins TRBV2 and TRBJ2-7, with D possibly TRBD1 on 6 matching bases. Germline CDR1 reads SNHLY; CDR2 reads FYNNEI. V lost 4 bases and J lost 7, with 17 bases in between. CDR3 size: 14 residues. This CDR3 reads CASSGRDTFWEQYF. For the CDR3, the DNA is TGTGCCAGCAGTGGAAGGGACACTTTTTGGGAGCAGTACTTC.

This clonotype was detected only a few times. The chain joins TRBV29-1 to TRBJ2-3, with no clear D. Trimming removed 4 bases from V and 0 bases from J, with 14 bases in between. The germline V gene has CDR1 SQVTM and CDR2 ANQGSEA. The CDR3 is 15 residues long. CDR3 in amino acids: CSVASFTPSTDTQYF. Here the CDR3 DNA reads TGCAGCGTTGCCAGCTTCACCCCTAGCACAGATACGCAGTATTTT.

The J gene is TRBJ1-2, the V gene TRBV11-3, with D hard to call. Germline V gene sequence: CDR1 SGHNT, CDR2 YENEEA. V lost 1 base and J 12 bases, leaving 12 bases between the germline ends. This CDR3 is built from 12 residues. The DNA for the CDR3 is TGTGCCAGCAGCTTAGGAGGTAGCGGAGACACCTTC. Translated: CASSLGGSGDTF.

V gene TRBV7-9 combines with J gene TRBJ2-7; D perhaps matches TRBD1 (6 bases). The CDR3 runs 12 residues. Deletions cut 2 bases from V and 9 bases from J, with 11 bases between. CDR1 is SEHNR, CDR2 FQNEAQ, per germline (reference sequence). The CDR3 DNA sequence: TGTGCCAGCAGCTTAACAGGGATGAGGCAGTACTTC. It translates to CASSLTGMRQYF.

This clonotype was seen at least ten times. The chain couples TRBV29-1 to TRBJ2-7; D is undetermined. The germline V and J ends were trimmed by 4 bases and 2 bases, with 9 bases remaining between them. The CDR3 consists of 12 residues. Germline loops: CDR1 SQVTM, CDR2 ANQGSEA. CDR3 residues: CSVGTGPYEQYF. CDR3 nucleotide sequence: TGCAGCGTTGGTACCGGACCCTACGAGCAGTACTTC.

This clonotype was observed a few times. The genes are TRBV14 and TRBJ2-3, with D possibly being TRBD2 (5 bases). This CDR3 comprises 17 residues. Deletions cut 0 bases from V and 5 bases from J, with 18 bases between. The germline CDR1 and CDR2 sequences are SGHDN and FVKESK. CDR3 amino acids: CASSQDRDELIRDTQYF. The CDR3 nucleotides are TGTGCCAGCAGCCAAGATCGGGATGAACTTATTAGAGATACGCAGTATTTT.

The V gene is TRBV11-2, the J gene TRBJ2-3, with D possibly matching TRBD2 (6 bases). This CDR3 contains 15 residues. Trimming removed 2 bases at V and 1 base at J, with 10 bases between. Germline V CDR1 and CDR2: SGHAT, FQNNGV. The CDR3 DNA follows: TGTGCCAGCAGCTTAACCGGGGGTCGCACAGATACGCAGTATTTT. It codes for CASSLTGGRTDTQYF.

This clonotype came up a few times. This sequence joins TRBV4-2 and TRBJ2-5; 7 bases agree with TRBD2. CDR3 length: 14 residues. CDR1 is LGHNA and CDR2 is YNFKEQ in the germline V gene. Trimming at V came to 0 bases and at J to 6 bases, leaving 4 bases not matched to a gene. Here the CDR3 DNA reads TGTGCCAGCAGCCAAGAGGGGGGGGAAAAGACCCAGTACTTC. This encodes CASSQEGGEKTQYF.

V usage is TRBV29-1 and J usage is TRBJ2-7, with TRBD1 matching 10 bases. The CDR3 totals 16 residues. With V trimmed by 7 bases and J by 2 bases, 14 bases remained unmatched. CDR1 and CDR2 (germline): SQVTM, ANQGSEA. The CDR3 bases are TGCAGCGCCGCCCCCCTCGTGGGACAGGGGCCCTACGAGCAGTACTTC. It is translated as CSAAPLVGQGPYEQYF.

This rearrangement joins TRBV7-8 to TRBJ2-3, with 8 nucleotides matching TRBD2. This CDR3 is 16 amino acids long. The germline CDR1 and CDR2 sequences are SGHVS and FQNEAQ. With V trimmed by 1 base and J by 2 bases, 5 bases remained unmatched. The DNA of the CDR3 is TGTGCCAGCAGCTTAGATAGCGGGGTAACCACAGATACGCAGTATTTT. Translation gives CASSLDSGVTTDTQYF.

This clonotype was seen a few times. This chain uses TRBV5-1 with TRBJ2-1; D not resolved. Trimming removed 0 bases at V and 2 bases at J, with 12 bases between. The CDR3 has 16 residues. Germline CDR1 reads SGHRS; CDR2 reads YFSETQ. CDR3 sequence (DNA): TGCGCCAGCAGCTTGGTGTCGACACCTGCCTACAATGAGCAGTTCTTC. Translation: CASSLVSTPAYNEQFF.

The V and J genes are TRBV4-3 and TRBJ2-3; D perhaps matches TRBD1 (6 bases). V was clipped by 0 bases and J by 4 bases, with 11 bases between them. CDR3 length equals 15 residues. Germline V gene lookup returns CDR1 LGHNA and CDR2 YSLEER. The CDR3 DNA follows: TGCGCCAGCAGCCAAGAAACAGGGAAGGCAGATACGCAGTATTTT. This sequence encodes CASSQETGKADTQYF.

V gene TRBV12-3 or TRBV12-4 combines with J gene TRBJ1-1, with D hard to call. This CDR3 has 14 amino acids. With 3 bases removed from V and 1 base from J, the gap between germline ends came to 9 bases. This chain's CDR3 is CASSFFGGNTEAFF. Here the CDR3 DNA reads TGTGCCAGCAGTTTTTTTGGCGGGAACACTGAAGCTTTCTTT.

This clonotype was counted only a few times. The chain uses TRBV29-1 and TRBJ1-1; TRBD1 is a possible D gene (6 bases). V was clipped by 6 bases and J by 3 bases, with 11 bases between them. Germline V CDR1 and CDR2: SQVTM, ANQGSEA. The CDR3 has 12 residues. The CDR3 loop is CSVSRTDTEAFF. CDR3 sequence (DNA): TGCAGCGTCTCCCGGACAGACACTGAAGCTTTCTTT. Combining the CDR3 with reference TRBV29-1 and TRBJ1-1 gives the whole variable domain SAVISQKPSRDICQRGTSLTIQCQVDSQVTMMFWYRQQPGQSLTLIATANQGSEATYESGFVIDKFPISRPNLTFSTLTVSNMSPEDSSIYLCSVSRTDTEAFFGQGTRLTVV.

J is TRBJ2-2 and V is TRBV27; possible D gene TRBD2, 5 bases. The V end was cut by 5 bases, the J end by 4 bases, with 14 bases between. This CDR3 region has 15 residues. Germline CDR1 reads MNHEY; CDR2 reads SMNVEV (reference sequence). CDR3 sequence: CASSPRGRVTGELFF. CDR3 DNA sequence: TGTGCCAGCAGTCCCCGGGGAAGGGTCACCGGGGAGCTGTTTTTT.

The rearrangement joins TRBV20-1 to TRBJ2-3; D remains unclear. Germline CDR1 is DFQATT and CDR2 is SNEGSKA (reference sequence). The ends were cut back, 6 bases at V and 0 bases at J, with 7 bases in the middle. CDR3 length: 12 amino acids. CDR3 region: CSAQRSTDTQYF. The CDR3 bases are TGCAGTGCCCAGCGCAGCACAGATACGCAGTATTTT.

Worth noting for this clonotype: One junction end disagrees with the germline gene, perhaps due to a read error. This chain joins TRBV10-3 and TRBJ2-3, with 11 bases fitting TRBD1. This CDR3 is built from 18 residues. The germline CDR1 and CDR2 sequences are ENHRY and SYGVKD. The CDR3 nucleotides read TGTACCATCAGTTCCGCCGGGTGGACAGGGGGCAAGGGAGATACGCAGTATTTT. Its protein product is CTISSAGWTGGKGDTQYF.